These 11 T cell receptor beta chains came from one sample sequenced in a study of blood T cell repertoires in COVID-19. TCRdb keeps only in-frame clones here, not all; method: immunoSEQ multiplex PCR. The table lists about 140,000 clones, about 80% of them singletons, with approximately 3.6% in the top ten. The specimen was peripheral blood. The receptors originated from a man in his 70s who had recovered from COVID-19.

The gene calls are TRBV7-3 and TRBJ2-3, with D maybe TRBD1 (7 bases). V gave up 5 bases and J gave up 6 bases, with 18 bases separating them. The CDR3 loop spans 15 amino acids. Germline-derived CDR1 and CDR2 are SGHTA and FQGTGA. The DNA of the CDR3 is TGTGCCAGCAGCAGACAGGGACTGCAGGGGGATACGCAGTATTTT. As protein: CASSRQGLQGDTQYF.

The chain is built from TRBV4-2 and TRBJ2-7; D is perhaps TRBD2 (6 bases). CDR1 is LGHNA and CDR2 is YNFKEQ in the germline V gene. The V end lost 6 bases, the J end lost 5 bases, and 23 bases lay between the germline ends. The CDR3 consists of 16 residues. This CDR3 reads CASSPGQGAGRHEQYF. For the CDR3, the DNA is TGTGCCAGCAGTCCAGGGCAAGGGGCAGGGAGGCACGAGCAGTACTTC.

The rearrangement links TRBV9 to TRBJ1-1; 7 nucleotides agree with TRBD1. This CDR3 region has 15 residues. Losses at the gene ends were 4 bases for V and 4 bases for J; bases not matched to a gene: 10. Germline V gene data show CDR1 as SGDLS and CDR2 as YYNGEE. The CDR3 reads CASSMGQTKATEAFF. CDR3 DNA sequence: TGTGCCAGCAGCATGGGACAGACAAAAGCCACTGAAGCTTTCTTT.

The V and J genes are TRBV4-2 and TRBJ2-1, with 8 bases lining up with TRBD2. The germline V gene encodes CDR1 LGHNA and CDR2 YNFKEQ. The CDR3 is made up of 16 amino acids. V trimming: 1 base; J trimming: 5 bases; junction bases outside the gene matches: 7. The CDR3: CASSQGRTSGHNEQFF. CDR3 DNA: TGTGCCAGCAGCCAAGGGAGAACTAGCGGCCACAATGAGCAGTTCTTC.

The J gene is TRBJ2-1, the V gene TRBV6-6; TRBD2 matches 13 bases. The CDR3 extends over 17 amino acids. Trimming cost V 5 bases and J 5 bases; bases outside gene matches: 9. CDR1 and CDR2 from the germline V gene are MNHNY and SVGAGI (reference sequence). CDR3 residues: CASSPRLAGGLHNEQFF. In nucleotides, the CDR3 is TGTGCCAGCAGTCCTAGACTAGCGGGAGGTTTACACAATGAGCAGTTCTTC.

J is TRBJ2-2 and V is TRBV9; D gene uncertain. The CDR3 is 13 residues long. Germline CDR1 SGDLS, CDR2 YYNGEE. Trimming took 0 bases from V and 5 from J, leaving 5 bases between them. The CDR3 spells CASSVAGTGELFF. For the CDR3, the DNA is TGTGCCAGCAGCGTAGCCGGGACCGGGGAGCTGTTTTTT.

V gene TRBV24-1 combines with J gene TRBJ2-7, with 7 bases matching TRBD1. The V segment lost 3 bases and the J segment 5 bases; nucleotides outside the gene matches: 3. Germline V CDR1 and CDR2: KGHDR, SFDVKD. CDR3 length: 13 residues. CDR3 loop: CATSDGTDNEQYF. CDR3 DNA: TGTGCCACCAGTGATGGGACAGATAACGAGCAGTACTTC.

This clone was seen ten or more times. V is TRBV5-4 and J is TRBJ2-1, with 14 bases fitting TRBD2. Per germline, CDR1 SGHNT and CDR2 YYREEE (reference sequence). The CDR3 runs to 16 residues. Germline trimming cut 4 bases from V and 9 bases from J; bases unmatched to any gene: 9. CDR3 sequence (DNA): TGTGCCAGCAGCGGGGGGGGACTAGCGGGAGTCGGTGAGCAGTTCTTC. This sequence encodes CASSGGGLAGVGEQFF.

The CDR3 protein is CASSQGLLSSYEQYF. CDR3 nucleotides: TGCGCCAGCAGCCAGGGACTGCTGAGCTCCTACGAGCAGTACTTC. The rearrangement joins TRBV5-1 to TRBJ2-7, with a tentative D call TRBD2 (6 bases). V was trimmed by 4 bases and J by 0 bases, leaving 14 bases between them. CDR1 SGHRS and CDR2 YFSETQ come from the germline V gene. The CDR3 is made up of 15 amino acids.

This clone has a single count. The rearrangement links TRBV2 to TRBJ1-2, with TRBD1 as a possible D gene (6 bases). This CDR3 spans 16 amino acids. Per germline, CDR1 SNHLY and CDR2 FYNNEI. Trimming cost V 6 bases and J 1 base, with 18 bases left between them. The CDR3 reads CASRPLRDIRNYGYTF. DNA for the CDR3: TGTGCCAGCAGGCCCCTCCGGGACATCCGTAACTATGGCTACACCTTC.

Comment on this clone: This specimen includes other DNA sequences encoding the same CDR3. The CDR3 bases are TGCGCCAGCTCACGCGGGACAGGGGGAAGAGAGACCCAGTACTTC. Amino acids: CASSRGTGGRETQYF. The chain has TRBV5-1 and TRBJ2-5; 11 bases fit TRBD1. The V gene's germline CDR1 is SGHRS and CDR2 YFSETQ. J lost 4 bases, V lost 7 bases, and 9 bases had no gene match. The CDR3 spans 15 residues.